This entry is about one T cell receptor beta chain. Seattle's cohort entered during active infection and was followed longitudinally. In germline, CDR1 is MNHEY, CDR2 SVGAGI. CDR3 length: 15 residues. With 6 bases removed from V and 5 bases from J, the gap between germline ends came to 19 bases. The data belong to a study of blood T cell repertoires in COVID-19. Study summary: Acute-phase and convalescent COVID-19 samples originated in the United States, Italy and Spain.

Authors' methods: From reference gene primer amplification, estimates of nucleated cell counts were derived. The protocol was immunoSEQ multiplex PCR, while the TCRdb copy is restricted to in-frame clones and leaves out a portion. V and J calls and clone size are as listed in that table; D and trimming were resolved from the DNA. The sample holds around 150,000 clones, about 83% seen once. This sequence joins TRBV6-5 and TRBJ2-5, with TRBD2 as a possible D gene (6 bases). The receptor's source is a man aged 25 to 45 with COVID-19, enrolled during active disease. Sequenced sample: peripheral blood. For the CDR3, the DNA is TGTGCCAGCAGCCGTAGCGGTTTGGGGAGGGAGACCCAGTACTTC. Encoded protein: CASSRSGLGRETQYF.